This T cell receptor (beta chain) is drawn from a study of T-cell reconstitution after alpha-beta-depleted transplantation in children. It was with unique molecular identifiers that the TCRbeta library was prepared. TCRdb re-called the PCR reads with MiXCR, one entry per CDR3 protein. The sample contains some 600,000 distinct CDR3 sequences, approximately 17% of which appear only once. In its sample, this clonotype was seen a few times. Trimming removed 7 bases from V and 0 bases from J; junction bases left unmatched: 10. This CDR3 is 18 amino acids long. Sequencing used PBMCs from the stem cell graft donor, obtained from the stem cell graft. The chain couples TRBV12-3 or TRBV12-4 to TRBJ2-1, with 12 bases lining up with TRBD1. The receptor was isolated from a human donor who donated a stem cell graft to a child with acute myeloid leukemia. Written as DNA, the CDR3 is TGTGCCAGCACCTCGGGGACAGGGGGCTACTCCTCCTACAATGAGCAGTTCTTC. Residues: CASTSGTGGYSSYNEQFF.